This T cell receptor (beta chain) derives from a study of CD4 T cells in relation to SARS-CoV-2 and coronaviruses. TCRdb keeps only in-frame clones here, not all; method: immunoSEQ multiplex PCR. Altogether around 25,000 clones are present, about 84% being singletons, with the ten largest covering about 15%. Trimming took 0 bases from V and 6 from J, leaving 9 bases between them. Looked up from germline, CDR1 is SGDLS and CDR2 is YYNGEE. There are 14 residues in the CDR3. On this clone: Its specificity is not known.

CD4+ T cells from unexposed donors were obtained before the COVID-19 pandemic (2011-2018). The cells were cultured for about ten days before CD4+ T cells were isolated. Unexposed-donor CD4+ T cells were probed with SARS-CoV-2 S/N and four cold-coronavirus spikes, cells permitting. Cultures held under 2.5 million PBMCs per well with roughly 10 IU/ml IL-2. Cultures received half-medium IL-2 refreshes on days 3 and 7. The TCR sequence derives from a human donor in good health. The rearrangement uses TRBV9 and TRBJ2-2; D is uncertain. The material sequenced was CD4+ T cells from PBMCs, cultured in vitro. CDR3 DNA sequence: TGTGCCAGCAGCGTAGGCCAGATTCCCGGGGAGCTGTTTTTT. Translation: CASSVGQIPGELFF.